This is a list of T cell receptor beta chains from one sample in a study of T cell responses to AZD1222 COVID-19 vaccine. TCRdb's table, derived via immunoSEQ multiplex PCR, lists solely in-frame clones and lacks some. The table has about 190,000 clones, roughly 91% seen once; the top ten hold over 0.85%. The material sequenced was peripheral blood, taken on day 0 of AZD1222 vaccination. The receptors were gathered from an adult in good health. Both conserved end residues are part of each CDR3. The order of the fields is J gene, V gene, clone size, D gene, CDR3 protein, CDR3 DNA. A D gene is named only where the DNA matches it firmly. Expanded clones are given a class, and other clones once, few, many or no size at all.

TRBJ2-7	TRBV12-3/TRBV12-4	-	-	CASSPATGTTTNF	TGTGCCAGCAGTCCGGCAACCGGGACAACCACGAACTTC
TRBJ2-2	TRBV7-2	-	TRBD2	CASSPGTSGGHTGELFF	TGTGCCAGCAGCCCCGGGACTAGCGGGGGGCATACCGGGGAGCTGTTTTTT
TRBJ1-1	TRBV6-5	-	-	CASSGNRAHHEAFF	TGTGCCAGCTCCGGAAACAGGGCTCACCACGAAGCTTTCTTT
TRBJ1-1	TRBV6-6	-	-	CASNAGLMNTEAFF	TGTGCCAGTAATGCGGGACTGATGAACACTGAAGCTTTCTTT
TRBJ1-4	TRBV7-9	-	-	CASSKRRAEGGEKLFF	TGTGCCAGCAGCAAAAGAAGGGCGGAGGGGGGTGAAAAACTGTTTTTT
TRBJ2-1	TRBV5-1	-	-	CASSRWEKNYNEQFF	TGCGCCAGCAGTCGGTGGGAGAAGAACTACAATGAGCAGTTCTTC
TRBJ1-5	TRBV28	-	TRBD1	CASSLSGTASNQPQHF	TGTGCCAGCAGTCTATCAGGGACAGCCAGCAATCAGCCCCAGCATTTT
TRBJ2-7	TRBV28	-	-	CASRGSGGNYEQYF	TGTGCCAGCAGGGGGTCGGGCGGAAACTACGAGCAGTACTTC
TRBJ1-6	TRBV25-1	-	-	CASSWQENSPLHF	TGTGCCAGCAGTTGGCAGGAGAATTCACCCCTCCACTTT
TRBJ2-3	TRBV6-4	-	-	CASSDSIGSTDTQYF	TGTGCCAGCAGTGACTCGATCGGGAGCACAGATACGCAGTATTTT
TRBJ1-5	TRBV6-1	-	-	CASSEGGTNQPQHF	TGTGCCAGCAGTGAAGGGGGGACCAATCAGCCCCAGCATTTT
TRBJ2-1	TRBV4-1	-	-	CASSPRIGVEQFF	TGCGCCAGCAGCCCCAGGATCGGAGTTGAGCAGTTCTTC
TRBJ1-6	TRBV9	-	TRBD1	CASSVGTGDLPNSPLHF	TGTGCCAGCAGCGTGGGGACAGGGGATTTACCCAATTCACCCCTCCACTTT
TRBJ1-2	TRBV6-5	-	-	CASRGASEYGYTF	TGTGCCAGCAGGGGGGCCAGCGAGTATGGCTACACCTTC
TRBJ1-3	TRBV29-1	-	-	CSGLAGSGNTIYF	TGCAGCGGACTCGCCGGCTCTGGAAACACCATATATTTT
TRBJ1-5	TRBV19	-	-	CASSKWGGDTSNQPQHF	TGTGCCAGTAGTAAATGGGGCGGGGACACTAGCAATCAGCCCCAGCATTTT
TRBJ1-2	TRBV28	-	TRBD1	CASSSADRDYGYTF	TGTGCCAGCAGTTCCGCGGACAGGGACTATGGCTACACCTTC
TRBJ1-1	TRBV6-1	-	-	CASSERIGLNTEAFF	TGTGCCAGCAGTGAACGGATAGGGTTGAACACTGAAGCTTTCTTT
TRBJ1-4	TRBV15	once	-	CATRGKTNEKLFF	TGTGCCACCCGGGGAAAAACTAATGAAAAACTGTTTTTT
TRBJ2-2	TRBV27	-	TRBD2	CASSFLREGAGELFF	TGTGCCAGCAGTTTTCTGCGGGAGGGCGCCGGGGAGCTGTTTTTT
TRBJ2-7	TRBV2	-	TRBD1	CASSEIVRGNSYEQYF	TGTGCCAGCAGTGAAATTGTCAGGGGGAATTCCTACGAGCAGTACTTC
TRBJ2-3	TRBV7-2	-	TRBD2	CASSLGLAGGSSDTQYF	TGTGCCAGCAGCTTGGGACTAGCGGGAGGGAGTTCAGATACGCAGTATTTT
TRBJ2-3	TRBV19	few	-	CASRTPKGTQYF	TGTGCCAGTAGAACCCCGAAGGGTACGCAGTATTTT
TRBJ1-1	TRBV2	-	TRBD1	CASTWTGSNTEAFF	TGTGCCAGCACATGGACAGGGAGTAACACTGAAGCTTTCTTT
TRBJ1-3	TRBV11-2	-	-	CASSLADGNTIYF	TGTGCCAGCAGCTTAGCAGATGGAAACACCATATATTTT
TRBJ2-3	TRBV5-1	-	-	CASTPGGTDTQYF	TGCGCCAGCACCCCGGGGGGCACAGATACGCAGTATTTT
TRBJ2-2	TRBV10-3	once	-	CAITRGTGELFF	TGTGCCATCACCAGGGGTACCGGGGAGCTGTTTTTT
TRBJ2-5	TRBV29-1	-	TRBD2	CSVVAGSQETQYF	TGCAGCGTCGTAGCGGGTAGCCAAGAGACCCAGTACTTC
TRBJ2-7	TRBV2	-	TRBD2	CASLVLAALTYEQYF	TGTGCCAGCCTAGTACTAGCGGCACTTACCTACGAGCAGTACTTC
TRBJ2-5	TRBV4-1	once	TRBD1	CASSQAGQQETQYF	TGCGCCAGCAGCCAAGCGGGACAGCAAGAGACCCAGTACTTC
TRBJ2-6	TRBV29-1	-	-	CSVDPGANVLTF	TGCAGCGTTGATCCTGGGGCCAACGTCCTGACTTTC